This T cell receptor (beta chain) comes out of a study of shared clonotypes between healthy human individuals. About the study: Plates per donor: three CD4 naive, three CD4 memory, two CD8 naive, one CD8 memory.

Study observations and caveats: Relative to memory subsets, naive subsets generally showed larger estimated richness.

Germline V lookup: CDR1 SGHTA, CDR2 FQGNSA. V dropped 1 base and J dropped 7 bases, with 5 bases sitting between them. The CDR3 length is 11 residues. Per the study methods: Sequence data from immunoSEQ were junction-only and lacked quality scores; consequently, filtering differed. TCRdb's copy holds only in-frame clones and misses some; the assay was immunoSEQ multiplex PCR. V, J and clone size are those of that table, while D and trimming were read from the DNA. Found here are under 550,000 clones, 90% to 96% of them singletons; the top ten hold roughly 0.06%. Points on this clone: No antigen is known for it. Other DNA sequences in this specimen translate into the identical CDR3.

This chain uses TRBV7-2 with TRBJ2-7; D unresolved. The TCR originated in a woman aged 25 to 39 in good health. Material for sequencing was naive CD4+ T cells sorted from blood. Subset given: CD45RA+ positively selected. The CDR3 DNA follows: TGTGCCAGCAGCTTAGTGTATGAGCAGTACTTC. Protein sequence: CASSLVYEQYF.